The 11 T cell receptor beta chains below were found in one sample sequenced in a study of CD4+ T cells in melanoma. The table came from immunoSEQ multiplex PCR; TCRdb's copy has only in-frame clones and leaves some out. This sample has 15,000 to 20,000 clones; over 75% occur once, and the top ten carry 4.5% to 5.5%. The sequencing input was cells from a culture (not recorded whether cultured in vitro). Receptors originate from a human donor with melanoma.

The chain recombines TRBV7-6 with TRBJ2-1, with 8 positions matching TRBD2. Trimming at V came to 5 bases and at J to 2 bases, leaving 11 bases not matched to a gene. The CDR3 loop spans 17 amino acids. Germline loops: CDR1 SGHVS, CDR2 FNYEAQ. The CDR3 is CASSPQTGGSPYNEQFF. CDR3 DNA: TGTGCCAGCAGCCCTCAAACGGGGGGGTCCCCCTACAATGAGCAGTTCTTC.

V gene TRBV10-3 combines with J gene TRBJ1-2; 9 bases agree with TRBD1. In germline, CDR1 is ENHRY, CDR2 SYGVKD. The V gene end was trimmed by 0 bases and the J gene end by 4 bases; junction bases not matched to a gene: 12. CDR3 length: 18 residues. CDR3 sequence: CAISESMVLGQGFYGYTF. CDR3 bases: TGTGCCATCAGTGAGTCGATGGTCCTGGGACAGGGATTCTATGGCTACACCTTC.

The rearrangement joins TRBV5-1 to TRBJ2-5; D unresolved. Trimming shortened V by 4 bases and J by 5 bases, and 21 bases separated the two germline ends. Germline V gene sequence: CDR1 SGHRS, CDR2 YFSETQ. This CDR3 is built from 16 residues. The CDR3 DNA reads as TGCGCCAGCAGCATGTCTGGTCCCCAGCTGTGGGAGACCCAGTACTTC. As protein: CASSMSGPQLWETQYF.

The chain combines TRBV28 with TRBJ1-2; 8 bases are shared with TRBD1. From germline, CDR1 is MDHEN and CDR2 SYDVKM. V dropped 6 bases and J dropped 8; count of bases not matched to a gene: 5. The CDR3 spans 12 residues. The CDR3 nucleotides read TGTGCCAGCAGGGGGACAGGACAAGGCTACACCTTC. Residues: CASRGTGQGYTF.

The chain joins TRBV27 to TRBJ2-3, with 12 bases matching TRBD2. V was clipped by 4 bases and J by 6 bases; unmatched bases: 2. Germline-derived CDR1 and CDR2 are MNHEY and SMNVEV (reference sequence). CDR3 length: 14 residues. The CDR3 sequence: CASSSGLAGDTQYF. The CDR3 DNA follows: TGTGCCAGCAGTTCAGGACTAGCGGGGGATACGCAGTATTTT.

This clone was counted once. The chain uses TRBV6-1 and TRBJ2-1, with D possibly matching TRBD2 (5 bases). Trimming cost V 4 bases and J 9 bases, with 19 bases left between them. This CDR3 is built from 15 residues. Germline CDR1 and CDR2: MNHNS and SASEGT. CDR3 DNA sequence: TGTGCCAGCAGTGGCCTTGGGTGGGGAAGCGGTGAGCAGTTCTTC. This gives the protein CASSGLGWGSGEQFF.

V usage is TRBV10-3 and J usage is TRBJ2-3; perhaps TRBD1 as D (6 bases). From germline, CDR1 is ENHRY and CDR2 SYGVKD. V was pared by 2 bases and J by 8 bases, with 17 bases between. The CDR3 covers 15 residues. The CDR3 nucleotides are TGTGCCATCAGTGAGCAGGGGCAACTCGGAGGTACGCAGTATTTT. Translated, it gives CAISEQGQLGGTQYF.

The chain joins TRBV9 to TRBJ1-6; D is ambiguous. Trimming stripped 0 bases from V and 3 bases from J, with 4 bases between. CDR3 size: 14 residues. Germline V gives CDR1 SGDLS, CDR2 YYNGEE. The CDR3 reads CASSVGSYNSPLHF. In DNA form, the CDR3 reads TGTGCCAGCAGCGTAGGCAGCTATAATTCACCCCTCCACTTT.

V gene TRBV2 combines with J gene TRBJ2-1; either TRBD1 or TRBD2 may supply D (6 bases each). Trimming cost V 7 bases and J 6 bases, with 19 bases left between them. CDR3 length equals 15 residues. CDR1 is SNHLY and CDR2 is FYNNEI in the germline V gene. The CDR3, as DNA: TGTGCCAGCAACGAAGGGGTTGGGGGGCGCAATGAGCAGTTCTTC. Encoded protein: CASNEGVGGRNEQFF.

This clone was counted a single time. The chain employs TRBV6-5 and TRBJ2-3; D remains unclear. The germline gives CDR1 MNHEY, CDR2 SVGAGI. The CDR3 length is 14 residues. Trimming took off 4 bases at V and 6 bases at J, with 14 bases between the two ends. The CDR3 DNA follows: TGTGCCAGCAGTTTCCGTCAGTTCAGGGATACGCAGTATTTT. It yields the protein CASSFRQFRDTQYF.

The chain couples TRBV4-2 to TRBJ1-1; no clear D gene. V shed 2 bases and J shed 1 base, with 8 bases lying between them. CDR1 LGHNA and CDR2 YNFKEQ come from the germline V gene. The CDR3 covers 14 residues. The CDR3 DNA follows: TGTGCCAGCAGCCAAAGGACTCAGAACACTGAAGCTTTCTTT. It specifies CASSQRTQNTEAFF.